These 15 T cell receptor beta chains came from one sample sequenced in a study of technical replicates of blood from several donors. Clones were sequenced by immunoSEQ multiplex PCR, and TCRdb holds only the in-frame ones, with some missing. The sample holds 75,000 to 80,000 clones; around 94% are singletons and the top ten take under 0.5%. Sequencing used T cells isolated from PBMCs. The receptors shown here come from a human donor in good health.

This clone was counted a single time. The chain uses TRBV5-1 and TRBJ2-7, with TRBD1 matching over 10 bases. This CDR3 is built from 19 residues. Germline CDR1 SGHRS, CDR2 YFSETQ. V shed 3 bases and J 2 bases; nucleotides not matched to a gene: 17. The CDR3 DNA reads TGCGCCAGCAGCTCCAAACCGGGACAGGGGCCTCATCCTACCTACGAGCAGTACTTC. It encodes CASSSKPGQGPHPTYEQYF.

The chain employs TRBV30 and TRBJ2-7, with D uncertain. Germline values: CDR1 GTSNPN, CDR2 SVGIG (reference sequence). The V and J ends lost 0 bases and 3 bases respectively, with 3 bases between them. The CDR3 is made up of 11 amino acids. CDR3 in amino acids: CAWSVIYEQYF. As DNA, the CDR3 is TGTGCCTGGAGTGTCATCTACGAGCAGTACTTC. Looking up the rest from reference TRBV30 and TRBJ2-7 gives the full variable domain: SQTIHQWPATLVQPVGSPLSLECTVEGTSNPNLYWYRQAAGRGLQLLFYSVGIGQISSEVPQNLSASRPQDRQFILSSKKLLLSDSGFYLCAWSVIYEQYFGPGTRLTVT.

This clone was seen a single time. The J gene is TRBJ2-3, the V gene TRBV5-4, with 13 bases lining up with TRBD2. CDR3 length: 16 amino acids. Looked up from germline, CDR1 is SGHNT and CDR2 is YYREEE (reference sequence). Losses at the gene ends were 4 bases for V and 6 bases for J; bases not matched to a gene: 8. This CDR3 reads CASSPIGLAGVDTQYF. The CDR3 DNA reads as TGTGCCAGCAGCCCGATCGGACTAGCGGGAGTGGATACGCAGTATTTT.

The chain links TRBV28 to TRBJ1-5, with 8 bases fitting TRBD1. Germline loops: CDR1 MDHEN, CDR2 SYDVKM. With V trimmed by 10 bases and J by 6 bases, 8 bases remained unmatched. The CDR3 has 13 amino acids. The CDR3 is CANGQGGSQPQHF. In DNA, the CDR3 is TGTGCCAACGGACAGGGCGGTAGTCAGCCCCAGCATTTT.

The V gene is TRBV6-1, the J gene TRBJ1-5; unclear D gene. Looked up from germline, CDR1 is MNHNS and CDR2 is SASEGT. This CDR3 is 14 amino acids long. V was cut by 1 base and J by 3 bases, with 7 bases left in between. In nucleotides, the CDR3 is TGTGCCAGCAGTGAAGGCAGGTTCAATCAGCCCCAGCATTTT. Protein product: CASSEGRFNQPQHF.

The chain recombines TRBV6-1 with TRBJ1-1, with 8 bases matching TRBD1. This CDR3 comprises 13 residues. CDR1 and CDR2 from the germline V gene are MNHNS and SASEGT. V lost 2 bases to trimming and J lost 7 bases; unmatched junction nucleotides: 3. The CDR3 DNA is TGTGCCAGCAGTGAACGGGACAGGAGTGAAGCTTTCTTT. This translates into CASSERDRSEAFF.

This chain links TRBV28 with TRBJ2-5; D is perhaps TRBD2 (6 bases). Trimming pared 7 bases from V and 0 bases from J, leaving 12 bases between. The CDR3 covers 14 residues. Germline V gives CDR1 MDHEN, CDR2 SYDVKM. The CDR3 bases are TGTGCCAGCACCCACAGACTAGACCAAGAGACCCAGTACTTC. Its protein product is CASTHRLDQETQYF.

This chain joins TRBV27 and TRBJ2-1; no firm D call. The V gene lost 2 bases and the J gene lost 1 base, with 6 bases spanning the gap. CDR3 length equals 14 residues. CDR1 is MNHEY, CDR2 SMNVEV, per germline (reference sequence). DNA for the CDR3: TGTGCCAGCAGTTTAAGTACTTCCTACAATGAGCAGTTCTTC. This codes for CASSLSTSYNEQFF.

This chain connects TRBV5-6 to TRBJ1-6; unclear D gene. This CDR3 has 13 amino acids. V gave up 1 base and J gave up 14 bases, with 13 bases separating them. CDR1 and CDR2 (germline): SGHDT, YYEEEE. The CDR3 is CASSLREEGALHF. DNA of the CDR3: TGTGCCAGCAGCTTGAGGGAGGAAGGAGCCCTCCACTTT.

This clone was seen once. The V and J genes are TRBV6-5 and TRBJ2-3; perhaps TRBD1 as D (6 bases). CDR1 and CDR2 (germline): MNHEY, SVGAGI. The CDR3 has 14 residues. Trimming pared 3 bases from V and 3 bases from J, leaving 10 bases between. The DNA for the CDR3 is TGTGCCAGCAGTTATATCAGGGGTACAGATACGCAGTATTTT. Translating gives CASSYIRGTDTQYF.

This chain joins TRBV27 and TRBJ2-5, with D possibly matching TRBD2 (5 bases). Germline values: CDR1 MNHEY, CDR2 SMNVEV (reference sequence). Deletions cut 4 bases from V and 5 bases from J, with 14 bases between. The CDR3 length is 14 residues. CDR3: CASSSGLRRETQYF. The DNA of the CDR3 is TGTGCCAGCAGTTCCGGGCTAAGGAGGGAGACCCAGTACTTC.

This sequence joins TRBV9 and TRBJ2-2; 8 bases match TRBD2. The V gene's germline CDR1 is SGDLS and CDR2 YYNGEE. Trimming at V came to 3 bases and at J to 7 bases, leaving 8 bases not matched to a gene. CDR3 length: 15 residues. CDR3 sequence: CASSGGREAVGELFF. Written as DNA, the CDR3 is TGTGCCAGCAGCGGTGGGCGGGAGGCAGTCGGGGAGCTGTTTTTT. Filled out from reference TRBV9 and TRBJ2-2, the complete variable domain reads DSGVTQTPKHLITATGQRVTLRCSPRSGDLSVYWYQQSLDQGLQFLIQYYNGEERAKGNILERFSAQQFPDLHSELNLSSLELGDSALYFCASSGGREAVGELFFGEGSRLTVL.

This clone appeared a single time. The genes are TRBV11-2 and TRBJ2-7, with D maybe TRBD1 (6 bases). Germline V lookup: CDR1 SGHAT, CDR2 FQNNGV. The V and J ends lost 4 bases and 6 bases respectively, with 16 bases between them. The CDR3 covers 14 residues. CDR3 nucleotide sequence: TGTGCCAGCAGCTCTCCCAGACAGGCTGGCGAGCAGTACTTC. Its protein is CASSSPRQAGEQYF.

The chain employs TRBV30 and TRBJ2-3, with 11 bases that match TRBD2. The CDR3 consists of 17 residues. V dropped 2 bases and J dropped 3; count of bases not matched to a gene: 10. Germline CDR1 GTSNPN, CDR2 SVGIG (reference sequence). The CDR3 DNA follows: TGTGCCTGGAGTTATACCCTTAGCGGGAGGGGAACAGATACGCAGTATTTT. Translating it yields CAWSYTLSGRGTDTQYF.

The V and J genes are TRBV19 and TRBJ1-5, with D perhaps matching TRBD1 (6 bases). CDR3 length: 14 residues. Germline V gives CDR1 LNHDA, CDR2 SQIVND (reference sequence). Trimming pared 7 bases from V and 1 base from J, leaving 11 bases between. The CDR3 DNA follows: TGTGCCAGTATGCGAGGGGGAAGCAATCAGCCCCAGCATTTT. Its protein product is CASMRGGSNQPQHF.